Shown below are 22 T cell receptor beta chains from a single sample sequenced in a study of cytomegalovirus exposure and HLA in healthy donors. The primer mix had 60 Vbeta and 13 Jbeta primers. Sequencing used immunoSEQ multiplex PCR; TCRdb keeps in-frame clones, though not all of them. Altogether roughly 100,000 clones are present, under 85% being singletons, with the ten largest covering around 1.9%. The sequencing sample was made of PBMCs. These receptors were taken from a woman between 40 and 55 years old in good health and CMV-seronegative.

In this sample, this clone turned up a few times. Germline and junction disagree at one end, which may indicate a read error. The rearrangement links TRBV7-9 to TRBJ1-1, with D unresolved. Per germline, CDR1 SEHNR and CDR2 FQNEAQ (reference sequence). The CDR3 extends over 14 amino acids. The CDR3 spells CSSTPAGAGTEAFF. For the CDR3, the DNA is TGTTCCAGCACCCCCGCGGGTGCGGGCACTGAAGCTTTCTTT. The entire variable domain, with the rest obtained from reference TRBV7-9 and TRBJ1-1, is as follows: DTGVSQNPRHKITKRGQNVTFRCDPISEHNRLYWYRQTLGQGPEFLTYFQNEAQLEKSRLLSDRFSAERPKGSFSTLEIQRTEQGDSAMYLCSSTPAGAGTEAFFGQGTRLTVV.

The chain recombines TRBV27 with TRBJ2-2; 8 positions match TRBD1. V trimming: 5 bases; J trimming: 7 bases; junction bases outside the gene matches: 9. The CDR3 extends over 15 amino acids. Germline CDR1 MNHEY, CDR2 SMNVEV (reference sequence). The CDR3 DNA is TGTGCCAGCAGTAAGACAGGGGAGGTGGTCGGGGAGCTGTTTTTT. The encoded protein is CASSKTGEVVGELFF.

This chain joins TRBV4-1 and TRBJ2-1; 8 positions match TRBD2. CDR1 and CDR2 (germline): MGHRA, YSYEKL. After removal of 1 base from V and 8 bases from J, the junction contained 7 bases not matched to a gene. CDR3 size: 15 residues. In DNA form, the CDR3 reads TGCGCCAGCAGCCAAGCAAACCGGGAGGGGGATGAGCAGTTCTTC. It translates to CASSQANREGDEQFF.

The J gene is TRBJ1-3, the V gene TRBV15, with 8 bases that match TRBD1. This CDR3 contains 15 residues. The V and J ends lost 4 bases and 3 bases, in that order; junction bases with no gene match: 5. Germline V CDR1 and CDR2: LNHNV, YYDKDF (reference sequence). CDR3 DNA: TGTGCCACCAGCAACGACAGGGGAGGTGGAAACACCATATATTTT. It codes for CATSNDRGGGNTIYF. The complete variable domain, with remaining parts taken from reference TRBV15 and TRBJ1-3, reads DAMVIQNPRYQVTQFGKPVTLSCSQTLNHNVMYWYQQKSSQAPKLLFHYYDKDFNNEADTPDNFQSRRPNTSFCFLDIRSPGLGDTAMYLCATSNDRGGGNTIYFGEGSWLTVV.

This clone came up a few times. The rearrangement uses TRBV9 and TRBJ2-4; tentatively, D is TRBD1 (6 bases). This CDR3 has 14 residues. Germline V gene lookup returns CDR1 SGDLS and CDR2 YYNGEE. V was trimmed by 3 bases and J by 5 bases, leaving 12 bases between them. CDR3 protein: CASSATNRENIQYF. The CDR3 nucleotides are TGTGCCAGCAGCGCAACTAACAGGGAAAACATTCAGTACTTC.

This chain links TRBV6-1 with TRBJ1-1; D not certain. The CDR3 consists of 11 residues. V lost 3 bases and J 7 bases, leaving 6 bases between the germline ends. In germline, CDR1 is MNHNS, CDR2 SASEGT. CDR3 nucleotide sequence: TGTGCCAGCAGTGAGCGAGGTGAAGCTTTCTTT. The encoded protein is CASSERGEAFF.

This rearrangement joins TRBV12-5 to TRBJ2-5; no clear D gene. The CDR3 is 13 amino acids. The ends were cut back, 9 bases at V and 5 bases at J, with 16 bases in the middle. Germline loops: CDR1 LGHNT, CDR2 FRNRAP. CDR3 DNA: TGTGCTAGGGGCCCGCCCAGAGTGGAGACCCAGTACTTC. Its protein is CARGPPRVETQYF.

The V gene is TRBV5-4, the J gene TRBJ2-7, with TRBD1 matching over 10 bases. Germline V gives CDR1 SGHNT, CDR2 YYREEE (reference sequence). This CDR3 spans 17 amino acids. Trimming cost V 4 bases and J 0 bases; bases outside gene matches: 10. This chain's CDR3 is CASSPRDRGGDSYEQYF. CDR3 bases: TGTGCCAGCAGCCCCCGGGACAGGGGAGGGGACTCCTACGAGCAGTACTTC.

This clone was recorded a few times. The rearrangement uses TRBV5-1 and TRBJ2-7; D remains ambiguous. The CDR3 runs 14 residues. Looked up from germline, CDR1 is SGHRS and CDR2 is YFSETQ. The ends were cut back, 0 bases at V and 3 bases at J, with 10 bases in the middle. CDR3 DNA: TGCGCCAGCAGCTTGGACCACCAACTCTACGAGCAGTACTTC. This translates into CASSLDHQLYEQYF.

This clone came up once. CDR3 nucleotides: TGTGCCAGCAGCGTAGGGGTCGGGGGATACCAAGAGACCCAGTACTTC. Encoded protein: CASSVGVGGYQETQYF. The chain couples TRBV9 to TRBJ2-5, with D possibly matching TRBD2 (6 bases). Germline values: CDR1 SGDLS, CDR2 YYNGEE. Trimming removed 0 bases at V and 0 bases at J, with 12 bases between. This CDR3 contains 16 residues.

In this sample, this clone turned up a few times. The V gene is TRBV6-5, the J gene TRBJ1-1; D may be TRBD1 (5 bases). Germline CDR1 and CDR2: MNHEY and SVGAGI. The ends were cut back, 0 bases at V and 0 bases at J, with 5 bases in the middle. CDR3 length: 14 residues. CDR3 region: CASSYSGVNTEAFF. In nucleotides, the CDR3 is TGTGCCAGCAGTTACTCAGGGGTGAACACTGAAGCTTTCTTT.

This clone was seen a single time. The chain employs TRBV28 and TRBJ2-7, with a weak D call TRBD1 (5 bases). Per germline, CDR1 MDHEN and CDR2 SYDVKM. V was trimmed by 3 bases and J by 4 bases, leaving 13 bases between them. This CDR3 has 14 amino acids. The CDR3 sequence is CASSFEKGPYEQYF. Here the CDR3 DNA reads TGTGCCAGCAGTTTTGAAAAGGGGCCGTACGAGCAGTACTTC.

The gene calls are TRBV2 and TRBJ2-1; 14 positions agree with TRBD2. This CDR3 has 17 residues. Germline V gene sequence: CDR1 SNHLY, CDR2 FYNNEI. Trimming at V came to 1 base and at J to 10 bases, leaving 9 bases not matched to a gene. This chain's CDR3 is CASSEDRTSGRRGEQFF. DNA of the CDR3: TGTGCCAGCAGTGAAGACCGGACTAGCGGGAGGCGAGGGGAGCAGTTCTTC.

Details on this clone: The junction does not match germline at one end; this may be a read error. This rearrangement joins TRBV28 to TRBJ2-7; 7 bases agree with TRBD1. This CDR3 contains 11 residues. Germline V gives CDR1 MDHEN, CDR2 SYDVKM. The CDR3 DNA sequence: TGTGCCAGCAATAGACAGGGTCGCAGGAGCTTC. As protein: CASNRQGRRSF.

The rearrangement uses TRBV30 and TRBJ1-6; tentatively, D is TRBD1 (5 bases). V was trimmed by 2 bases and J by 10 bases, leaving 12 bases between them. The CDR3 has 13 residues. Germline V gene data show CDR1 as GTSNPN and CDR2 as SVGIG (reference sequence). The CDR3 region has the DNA TGTGCCTGGAGTTCGGACAACACGTCACCCCTCCACTTT. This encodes CAWSSDNTSPLHF. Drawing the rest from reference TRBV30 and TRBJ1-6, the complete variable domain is SQTIHQWPATLVQPVGSPLSLECTVEGTSNPNLYWYRQAAGRGLQLLFYSVGIGQISSEVPQNLSASRPQDRQFILSSKKLLLSDSGFYLCAWSSDNTSPLHFGNGTRLTVT.

The CDR3 nucleotides read TGTGCCAGCAGCTTAAACAGGGTCTCTGGGGCCAACGTCCTGACTTTC. It is translated as CASSLNRVSGANVLTF. The chain recombines TRBV7-6 with TRBJ2-6; D is possibly TRBD1 (6 bases). V shed 2 bases and J shed 0 bases, with 8 bases lying between them. The length of the CDR3 is 16 residues. Per germline, CDR1 SGHVS and CDR2 FNYEAQ.

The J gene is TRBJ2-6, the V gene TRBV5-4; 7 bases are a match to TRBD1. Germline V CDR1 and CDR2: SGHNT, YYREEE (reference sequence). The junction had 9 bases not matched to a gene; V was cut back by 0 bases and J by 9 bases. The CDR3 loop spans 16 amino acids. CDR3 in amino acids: CASSLVSVTGSNVLTF. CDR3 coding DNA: TGTGCCAGCAGCTTGGTCAGCGTGACAGGGAGCAACGTCCTGACTTTC.

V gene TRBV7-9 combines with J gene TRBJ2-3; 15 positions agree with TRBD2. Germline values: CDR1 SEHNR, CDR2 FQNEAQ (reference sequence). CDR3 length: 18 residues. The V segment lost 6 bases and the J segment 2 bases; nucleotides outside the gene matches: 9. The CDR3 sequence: CASSSTRTSGGDTDTQYF. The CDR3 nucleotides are TGTGCCAGCAGTTCGACCCGGACTAGCGGGGGGGACACAGATACGCAGTATTTT.

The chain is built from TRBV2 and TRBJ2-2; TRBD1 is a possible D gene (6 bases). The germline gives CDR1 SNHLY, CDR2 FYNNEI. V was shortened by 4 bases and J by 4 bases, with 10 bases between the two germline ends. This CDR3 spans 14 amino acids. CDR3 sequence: CASSVLGGTGELFF. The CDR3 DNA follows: TGTGCCAGCAGTGTCCTAGGGGGCACCGGGGAGCTGTTTTTT.

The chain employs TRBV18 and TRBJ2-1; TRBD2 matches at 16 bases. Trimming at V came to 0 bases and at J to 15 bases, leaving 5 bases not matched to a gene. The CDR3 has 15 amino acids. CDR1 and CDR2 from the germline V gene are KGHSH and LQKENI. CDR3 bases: TGTGCCAGCTCACCACCGGGACTAGCGGGGGGGCATCCGTTCTTC. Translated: CASSPPGLAGGHPFF.

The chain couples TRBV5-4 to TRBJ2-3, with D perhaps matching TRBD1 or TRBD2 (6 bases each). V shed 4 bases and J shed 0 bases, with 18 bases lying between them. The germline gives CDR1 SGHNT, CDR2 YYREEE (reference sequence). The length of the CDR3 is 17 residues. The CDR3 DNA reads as TGTGCCAGCAGCCTGGGGGCGGGACTGGATAGCACAGATACGCAGTATTTT. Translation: CASSLGAGLDSTDTQYF. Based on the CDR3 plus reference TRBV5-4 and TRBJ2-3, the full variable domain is ETGVTQSPTHLIKTRGQQVTLRCSSQSGHNTVSWYQQALGQGPQFIFQYYREEENGRGNFPPRFSGLQFPNYSSELNVNALELDDSALYLCASSLGAGLDSTDTQYFGPGTRLTVL.

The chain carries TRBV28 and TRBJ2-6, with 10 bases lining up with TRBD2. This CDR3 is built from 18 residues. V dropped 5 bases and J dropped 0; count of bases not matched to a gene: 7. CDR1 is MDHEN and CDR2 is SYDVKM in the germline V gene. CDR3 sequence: CASSPLAGVFSGANVLTF. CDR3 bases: TGTGCCAGCAGTCCCCTAGCGGGGGTCTTCTCTGGGGCCAACGTCCTGACTTTC. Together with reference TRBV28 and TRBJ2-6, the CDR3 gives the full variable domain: DVKVTQSSRYLVKRTGEKVFLECVQDMDHENMFWYRQDPGLGLRLIYFSYDVKMKEKGDIPEGYSVSREKKERFSLILESASTNQTSMYLCASSPLAGVFSGANVLTFGAGSRLTVL.